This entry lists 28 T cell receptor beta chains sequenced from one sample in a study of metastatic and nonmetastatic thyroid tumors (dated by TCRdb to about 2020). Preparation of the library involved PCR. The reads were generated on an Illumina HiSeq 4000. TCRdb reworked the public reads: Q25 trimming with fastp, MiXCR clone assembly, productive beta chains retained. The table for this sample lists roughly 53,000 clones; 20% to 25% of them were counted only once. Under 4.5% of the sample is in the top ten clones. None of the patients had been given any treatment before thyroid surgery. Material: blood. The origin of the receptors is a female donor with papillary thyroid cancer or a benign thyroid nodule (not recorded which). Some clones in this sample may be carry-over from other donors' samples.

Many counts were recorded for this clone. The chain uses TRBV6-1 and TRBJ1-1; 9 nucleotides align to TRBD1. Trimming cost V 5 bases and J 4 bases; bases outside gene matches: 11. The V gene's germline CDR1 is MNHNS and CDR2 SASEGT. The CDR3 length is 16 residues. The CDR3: CASSYGGQGGGTEAFF. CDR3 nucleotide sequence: TGTGCCAGCAGTTATGGGGGACAGGGTGGGGGCACTGAAGCTTTCTTT.

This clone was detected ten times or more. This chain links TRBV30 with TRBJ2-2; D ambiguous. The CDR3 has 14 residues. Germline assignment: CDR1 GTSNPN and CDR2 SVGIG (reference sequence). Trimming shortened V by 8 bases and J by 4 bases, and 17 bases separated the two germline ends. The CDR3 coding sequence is TGTGCCAGCTCCAGTGGTTCGAGCACCGGGGAGCTGTTTTTT. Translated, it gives CASSSGSSTGELFF.

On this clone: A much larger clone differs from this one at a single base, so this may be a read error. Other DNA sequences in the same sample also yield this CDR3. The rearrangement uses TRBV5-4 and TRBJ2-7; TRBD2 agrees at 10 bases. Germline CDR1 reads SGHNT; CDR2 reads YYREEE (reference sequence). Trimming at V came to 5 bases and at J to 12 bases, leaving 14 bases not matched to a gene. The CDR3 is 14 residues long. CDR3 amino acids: CASSGGLAEAGLYF. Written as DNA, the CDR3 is TGTGCCAGCAGTGGTGGACTAGCGGAGGCAGGTCTGTACTTC.

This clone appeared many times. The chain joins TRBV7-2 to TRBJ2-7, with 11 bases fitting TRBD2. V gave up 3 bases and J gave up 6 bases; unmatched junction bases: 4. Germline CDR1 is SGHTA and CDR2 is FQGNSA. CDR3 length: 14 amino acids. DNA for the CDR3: TGTGCCAGCAGCTTTGGACTAGCGGGTTCCGAGCAGTACTTC. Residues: CASSFGLAGSEQYF.

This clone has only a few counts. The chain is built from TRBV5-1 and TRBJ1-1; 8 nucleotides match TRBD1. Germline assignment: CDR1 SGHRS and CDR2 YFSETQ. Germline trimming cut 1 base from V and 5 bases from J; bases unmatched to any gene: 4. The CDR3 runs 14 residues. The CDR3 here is CASSLKNRGTEAFF. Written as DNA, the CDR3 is TGCGCCAGCAGCTTGAAGAACAGGGGGACTGAAGCTTTCTTT.

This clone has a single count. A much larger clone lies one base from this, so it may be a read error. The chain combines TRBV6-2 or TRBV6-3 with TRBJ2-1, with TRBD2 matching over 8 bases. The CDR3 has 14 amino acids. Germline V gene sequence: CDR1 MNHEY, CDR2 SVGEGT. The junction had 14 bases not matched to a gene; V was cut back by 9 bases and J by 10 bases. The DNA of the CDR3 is TGTGCCAGTAGCCCCACCGGGAGGGCCAAGGAGCAGTTCTTC. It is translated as CASSPTGRAKEQFF.

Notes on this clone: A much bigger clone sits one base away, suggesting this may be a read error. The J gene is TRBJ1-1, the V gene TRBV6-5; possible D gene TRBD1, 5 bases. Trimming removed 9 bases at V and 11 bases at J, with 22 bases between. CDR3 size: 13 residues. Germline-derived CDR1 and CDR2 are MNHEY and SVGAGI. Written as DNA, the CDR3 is TGTGCCAGTAGTAACGGGGGACCGCGTGAGGCTTTCTTT. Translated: CASSNGGPREAFF.

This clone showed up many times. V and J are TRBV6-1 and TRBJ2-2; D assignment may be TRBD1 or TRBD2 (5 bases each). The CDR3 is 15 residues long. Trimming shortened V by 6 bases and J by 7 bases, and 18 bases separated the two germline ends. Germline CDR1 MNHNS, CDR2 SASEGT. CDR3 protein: CASRPFGTGGGELFF. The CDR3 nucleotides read TGTGCCAGCAGGCCGTTTGGGACCGGCGGCGGGGAGCTGTTTTTT.

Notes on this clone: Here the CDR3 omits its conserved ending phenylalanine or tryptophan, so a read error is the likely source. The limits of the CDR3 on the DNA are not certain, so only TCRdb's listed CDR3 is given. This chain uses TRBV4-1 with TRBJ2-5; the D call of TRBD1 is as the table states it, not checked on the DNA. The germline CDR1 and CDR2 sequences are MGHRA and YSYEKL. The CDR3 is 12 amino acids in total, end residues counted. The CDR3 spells CASSQGPGGRYS.

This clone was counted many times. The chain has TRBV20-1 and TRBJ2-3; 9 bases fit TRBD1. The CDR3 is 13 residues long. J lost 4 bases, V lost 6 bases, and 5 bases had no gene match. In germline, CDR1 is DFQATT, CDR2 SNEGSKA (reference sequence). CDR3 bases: TGCAGTGCCCCGGGACAGGGTCCAGATACGCAGTATTTT. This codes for CSAPGQGPDTQYF.

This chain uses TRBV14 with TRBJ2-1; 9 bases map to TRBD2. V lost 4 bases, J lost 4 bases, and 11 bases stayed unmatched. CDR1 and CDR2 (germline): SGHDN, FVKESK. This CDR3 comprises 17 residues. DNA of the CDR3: TGTGCCAGCAGCCCCTCAGCCTCAGCGGGAGGATACAATGAGCAGTTCTTC. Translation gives CASSPSASAGGYNEQFF.

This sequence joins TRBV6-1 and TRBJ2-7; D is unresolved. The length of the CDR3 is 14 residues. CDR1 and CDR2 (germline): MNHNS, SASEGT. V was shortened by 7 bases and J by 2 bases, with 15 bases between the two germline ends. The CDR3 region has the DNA TGTGCCAGCATTGCACCCAACCGTGCCTACGAGCAGTACTTC. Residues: CASIAPNRAYEQYF.

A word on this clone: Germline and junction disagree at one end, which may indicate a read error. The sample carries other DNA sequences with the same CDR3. The CDR3 sequence: CASSDRDPSYNEQFF. In nucleotides, the CDR3 is TGTGCGAGCAGTGACCGGGACCCATCATACAATGAGCAGTTCTTC. J is TRBJ2-1 and V is TRBV28; either TRBD1 or TRBD2 may supply D (5 bases each). Per the germline V gene, CDR1 is MDHEN and CDR2 is SYDVKM. This CDR3 has 15 amino acids.

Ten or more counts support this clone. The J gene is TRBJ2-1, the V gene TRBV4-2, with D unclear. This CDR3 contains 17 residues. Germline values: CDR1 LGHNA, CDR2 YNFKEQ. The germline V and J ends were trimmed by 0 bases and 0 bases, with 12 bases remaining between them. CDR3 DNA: TGTGCCAGCAGCCAAGATTTGGCAACCAACTCCTACAATGAGCAGTTCTTC. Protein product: CASSQDLATNSYNEQFF.

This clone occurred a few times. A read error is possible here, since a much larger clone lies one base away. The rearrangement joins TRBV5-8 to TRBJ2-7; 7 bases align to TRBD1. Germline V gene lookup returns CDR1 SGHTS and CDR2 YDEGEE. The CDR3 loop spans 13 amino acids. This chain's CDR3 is CAISPGQPYEQYF. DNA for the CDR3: TGTGCCATCAGCCCGGGACAGCCCTACGAGCAGTACTTC.

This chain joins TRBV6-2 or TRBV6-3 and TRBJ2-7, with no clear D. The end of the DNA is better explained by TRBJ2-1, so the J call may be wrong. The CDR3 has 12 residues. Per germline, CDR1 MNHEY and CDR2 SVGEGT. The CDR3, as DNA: TGTGCCAGCAGGGAAAGATCCTACGAGCAGTTCTTC. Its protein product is CASRERSYEQFF.

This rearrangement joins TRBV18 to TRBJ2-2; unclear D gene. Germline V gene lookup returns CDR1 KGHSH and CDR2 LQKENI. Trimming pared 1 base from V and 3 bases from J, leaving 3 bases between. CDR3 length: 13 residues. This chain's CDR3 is CASSPQDTGELFF. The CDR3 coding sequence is TGTGCCAGCTCACCACAGGACACCGGGGAGCTGTTTTTT.

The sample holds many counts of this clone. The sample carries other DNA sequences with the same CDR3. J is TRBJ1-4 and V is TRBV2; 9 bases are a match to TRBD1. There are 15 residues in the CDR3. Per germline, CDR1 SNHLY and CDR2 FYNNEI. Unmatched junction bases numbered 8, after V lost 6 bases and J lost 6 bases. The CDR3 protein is CASRGQGLIHEKLFF. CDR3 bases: TGTGCCAGCAGGGGACAGGGTTTGATCCATGAAAAACTGTTTTTT.

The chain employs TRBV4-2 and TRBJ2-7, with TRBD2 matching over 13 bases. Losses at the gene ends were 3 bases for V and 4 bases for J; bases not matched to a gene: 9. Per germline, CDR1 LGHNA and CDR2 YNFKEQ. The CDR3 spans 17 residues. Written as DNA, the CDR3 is TGTGCCAGCAGCCAGCTGGTACTAGCGGGAGGGTGGTACGAGCAGTACTTC. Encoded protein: CASSQLVLAGGWYEQYF.

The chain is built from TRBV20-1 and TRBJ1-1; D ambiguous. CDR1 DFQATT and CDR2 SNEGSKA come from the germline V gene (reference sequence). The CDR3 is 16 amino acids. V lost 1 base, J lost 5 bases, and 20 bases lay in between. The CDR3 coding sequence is TGCAGTGCTAGAGGGCCTTTCGAGACACCGAAAACTGAAGCTTTCTTT. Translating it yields CSARGPFETPKTEAFF.

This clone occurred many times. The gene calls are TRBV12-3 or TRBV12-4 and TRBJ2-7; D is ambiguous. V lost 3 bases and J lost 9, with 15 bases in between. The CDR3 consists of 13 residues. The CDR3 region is CASSFKGVDVQYF. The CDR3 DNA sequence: TGTGCCAGCAGTTTTAAAGGTGTGGATGTGCAGTACTTC.

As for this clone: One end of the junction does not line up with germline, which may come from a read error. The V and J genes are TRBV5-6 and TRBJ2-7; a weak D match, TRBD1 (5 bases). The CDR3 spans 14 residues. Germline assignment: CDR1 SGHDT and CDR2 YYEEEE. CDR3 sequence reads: CASSFRTTAYEKYF. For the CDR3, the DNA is TGTGCCAGCAGCTTTAGGACAACGGCATACGAGAAGTACTTC.

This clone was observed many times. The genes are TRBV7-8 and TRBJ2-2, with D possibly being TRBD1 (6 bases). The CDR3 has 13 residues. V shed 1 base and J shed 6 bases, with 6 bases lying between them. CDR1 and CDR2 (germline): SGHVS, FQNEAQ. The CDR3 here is CASSLDRAGELFF. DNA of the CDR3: TGTGCCAGCAGCTTAGACAGGGCCGGGGAGCTGTTTTTT.

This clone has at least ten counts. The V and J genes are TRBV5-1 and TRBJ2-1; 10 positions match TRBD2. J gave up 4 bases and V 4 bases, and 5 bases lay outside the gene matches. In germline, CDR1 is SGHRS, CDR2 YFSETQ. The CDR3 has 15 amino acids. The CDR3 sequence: CASSGTSVDYNEQFF. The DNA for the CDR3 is TGCGCCAGCAGCGGGACTAGCGTTGATTACAATGAGCAGTTCTTC.

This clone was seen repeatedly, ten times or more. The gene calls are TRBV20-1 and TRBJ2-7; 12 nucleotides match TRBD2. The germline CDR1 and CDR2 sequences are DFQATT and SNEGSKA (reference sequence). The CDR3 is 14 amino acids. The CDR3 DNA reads TGCAGCCAGAGGACTAGCGGGATGTCTAGCGAGCAGTACTTC. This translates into CSQRTSGMSSEQYF.

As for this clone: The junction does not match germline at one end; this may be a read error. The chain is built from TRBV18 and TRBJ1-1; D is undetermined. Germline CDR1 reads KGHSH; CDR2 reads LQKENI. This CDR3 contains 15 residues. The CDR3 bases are TGTGCCAACTCACCCCTGCACGGATTGAACACTGAAGCTTTCTTT. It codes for CANSPLHGLNTEAFF.

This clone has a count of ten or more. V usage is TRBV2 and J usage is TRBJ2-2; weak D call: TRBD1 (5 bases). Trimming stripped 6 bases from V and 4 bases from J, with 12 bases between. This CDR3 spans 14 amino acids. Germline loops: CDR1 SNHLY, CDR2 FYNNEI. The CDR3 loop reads CASRVKGRTGELFF. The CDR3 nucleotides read TGTGCCAGCAGGGTAAAGGGGCGCACCGGGGAGCTGTTTTTT.

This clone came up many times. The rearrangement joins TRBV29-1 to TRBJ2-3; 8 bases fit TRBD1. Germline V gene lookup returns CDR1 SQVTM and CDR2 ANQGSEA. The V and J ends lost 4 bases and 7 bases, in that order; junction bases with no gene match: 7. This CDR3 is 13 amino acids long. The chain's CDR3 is CSVVDQGAYTQYF. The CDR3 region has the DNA TGCAGCGTTGTTGATCAGGGGGCATATACGCAGTATTTT.